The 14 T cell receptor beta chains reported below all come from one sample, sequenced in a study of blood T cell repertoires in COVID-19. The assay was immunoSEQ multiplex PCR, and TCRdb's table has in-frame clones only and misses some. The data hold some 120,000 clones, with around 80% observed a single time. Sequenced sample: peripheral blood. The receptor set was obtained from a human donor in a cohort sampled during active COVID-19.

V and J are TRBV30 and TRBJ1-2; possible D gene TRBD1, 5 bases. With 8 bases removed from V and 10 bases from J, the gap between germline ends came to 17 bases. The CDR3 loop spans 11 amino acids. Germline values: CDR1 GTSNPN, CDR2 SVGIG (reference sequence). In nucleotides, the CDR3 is TGTGCCGGACGGGACTCGCTAATCTACACCTTC. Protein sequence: CAGRDSLIYTF.

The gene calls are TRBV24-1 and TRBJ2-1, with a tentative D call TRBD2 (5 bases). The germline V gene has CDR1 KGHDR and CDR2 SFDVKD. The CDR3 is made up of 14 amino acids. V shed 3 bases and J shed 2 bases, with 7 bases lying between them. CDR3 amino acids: CATSDPGTYNEQFF. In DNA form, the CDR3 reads TGTGCCACCAGTGATCCCGGGACCTACAATGAGCAGTTCTTC.

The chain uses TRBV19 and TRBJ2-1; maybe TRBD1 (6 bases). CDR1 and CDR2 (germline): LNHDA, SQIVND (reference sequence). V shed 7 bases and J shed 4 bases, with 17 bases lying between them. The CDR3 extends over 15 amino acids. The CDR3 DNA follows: TGTGCCAGTACCGTGACAGGAGTTGGGTACAATGAGCAGTTCTTC. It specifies CASTVTGVGYNEQFF. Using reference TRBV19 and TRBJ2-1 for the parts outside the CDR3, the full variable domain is DGGITQSPKYLFRKEGQNVTLSCEQNLNHDAMYWYRQDPGQGLRLIYYSQIVNDFQKGDIAEGYSVSREKKESFPLTVTSAQKNPTAFYLCASTVTGVGYNEQFFGPGTRLTVL.

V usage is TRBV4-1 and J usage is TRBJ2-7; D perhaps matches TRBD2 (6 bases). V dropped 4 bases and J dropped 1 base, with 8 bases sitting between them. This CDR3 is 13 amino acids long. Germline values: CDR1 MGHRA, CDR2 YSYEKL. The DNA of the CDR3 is TGCGCCAGCAGCCCCGGAGGGTCCTACGAGCAGTACTTC. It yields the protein CASSPGGSYEQYF.

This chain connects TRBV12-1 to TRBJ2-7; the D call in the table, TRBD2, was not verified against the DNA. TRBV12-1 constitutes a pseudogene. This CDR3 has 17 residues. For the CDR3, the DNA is TGTGCCAGCAGCTTTAAAGAAGCGGGGGGTAACTCCTACGAGCAGTACTTC. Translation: CASSFKEAGGNSYEQYF.

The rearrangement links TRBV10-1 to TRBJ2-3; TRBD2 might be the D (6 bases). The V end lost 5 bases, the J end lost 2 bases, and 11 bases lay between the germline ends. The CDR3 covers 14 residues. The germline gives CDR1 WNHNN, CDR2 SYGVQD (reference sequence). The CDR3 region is CASSRDFNTDTQYF. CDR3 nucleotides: TGCGCCAGCAGTCGGGACTTTAACACAGATACGCAGTATTTT.

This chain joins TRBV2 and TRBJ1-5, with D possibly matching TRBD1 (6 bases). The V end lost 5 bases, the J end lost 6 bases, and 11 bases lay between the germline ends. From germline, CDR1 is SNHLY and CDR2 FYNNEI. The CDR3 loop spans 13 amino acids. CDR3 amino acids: CASSSDRTQPQHF. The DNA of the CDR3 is TGTGCCAGCAGTTCGGACAGAACTCAGCCCCAGCATTTT.

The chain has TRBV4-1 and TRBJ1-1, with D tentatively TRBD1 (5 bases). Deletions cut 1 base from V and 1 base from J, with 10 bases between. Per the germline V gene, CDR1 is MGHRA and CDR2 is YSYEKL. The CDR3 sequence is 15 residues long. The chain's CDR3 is CASSQAGWENTEAFF. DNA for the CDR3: TGCGCCAGCAGCCAAGCAGGGTGGGAGAACACTGAAGCTTTCTTT.

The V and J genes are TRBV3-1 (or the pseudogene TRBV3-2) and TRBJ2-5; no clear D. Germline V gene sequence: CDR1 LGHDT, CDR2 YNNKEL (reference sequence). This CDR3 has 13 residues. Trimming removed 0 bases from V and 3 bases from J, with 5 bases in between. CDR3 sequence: CASSQDFEETQYF. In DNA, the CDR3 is TGTGCCAGCAGCCAAGATTTCGAAGAGACCCAGTACTTC.

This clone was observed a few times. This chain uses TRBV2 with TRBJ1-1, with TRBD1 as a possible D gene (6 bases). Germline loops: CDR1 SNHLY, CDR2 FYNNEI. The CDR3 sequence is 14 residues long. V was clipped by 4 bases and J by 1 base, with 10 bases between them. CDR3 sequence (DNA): TGTGCCAGCAGTGGGGCAGGGGAGAACACTGAAGCTTTCTTT. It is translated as CASSGAGENTEAFF.

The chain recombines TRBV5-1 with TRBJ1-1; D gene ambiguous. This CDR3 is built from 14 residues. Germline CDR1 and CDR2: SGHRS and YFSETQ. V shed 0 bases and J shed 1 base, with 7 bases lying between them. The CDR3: CASSLAGRNTEAFF. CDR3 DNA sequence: TGCGCCAGCAGCTTGGCCGGGAGGAACACTGAAGCTTTCTTT. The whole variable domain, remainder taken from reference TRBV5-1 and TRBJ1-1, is KAGVTQTPRYLIKTRGQQVTLSCSPISGHRSVSWYQQTPGQGLQFLFEYFSETQRNKGNFPGRFSGRQFSNSRSEMNVSTLELGDSALYLCASSLAGRNTEAFFGQGTRLTVV.

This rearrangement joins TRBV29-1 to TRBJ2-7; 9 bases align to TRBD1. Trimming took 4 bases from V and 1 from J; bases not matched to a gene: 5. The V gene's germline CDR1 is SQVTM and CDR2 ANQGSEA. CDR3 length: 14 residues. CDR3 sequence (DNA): TGCAGCGTTGTGCACAGGGGGCTGTCCTACGAGCAGTACTTC. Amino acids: CSVVHRGLSYEQYF.

The CDR3 sequence is CASSFLAGASSYNEQFF. CDR3 coding DNA: TGTGCCAGCAGCTTCCTAGCGGGGGCCAGCTCCTACAATGAGCAGTTCTTC. This rearrangement joins TRBV7-9 to TRBJ2-1; 10 nucleotides line up with TRBD2. In germline, CDR1 is SEHNR, CDR2 FQNEAQ (reference sequence). The CDR3 runs 17 residues. J was trimmed by 0 bases and V by 3 bases; bases with no gene match: 5.

CDR3 in amino acids: CASSHGRDSNSPLHF. CDR3 bases: TGCGCCAGCAGCCACGGGAGGGACAGTAATTCACCCCTCCACTTT. V usage is TRBV23-1 and J usage is TRBJ1-6, with 7 bases identical to TRBD1. TRBV23-1 is designated an ORF whose function remains uncertain. The CDR3 has 15 amino acids. Trimming cost V 6 bases and J 6 bases; bases outside gene matches: 8.